This is a list of T cell receptor beta chains from one sample in a study of patients and donors after allogeneic stem cell transplantation. TCRdb independently ran MiXCR on the RT-PCR reads; one entry per CDR3 protein. The data contain about 960,000 distinct CDR3 sequences, approximately 18% of them singletons. Sample: blood, either unsorted or a sorted T cell fraction (not recorded which). The receptors shown here come from a human donor who was either an allogeneic HSCT recipient or a stem cell or donor lymphocyte infusion donor (not recorded which). It is not recorded whose cells these are; they may come from a transplant donor. CDR3s include the opening cysteine and the closing phenylalanine or tryptophan. Fields, in order: CDR3 protein, CDR3 DNA, J gene, clone size, D gene, V gene. D genes are given only for firm matches. The size of a clone is reported for some rows only, either as once, few or many, or as a class for expanded clones.

CSVELGNLPGTEAFF TGCAGCGTTGAATTGGGGAACCTGCCAGGAACTGAAGCTTTCTTT TRBJ1-1 few . TRBV29-1
CASSLRGQHYEQYF TGTGCCAGCAGTTTACGAGGACAGCACTACGAGCAGTACTTC TRBJ2-7 few . TRBV12-3/TRBV12-4
CASSPDRDTFGTQYF TGTGCCAGCAGCCCGGACAGGGATACCTTCGGGACCCAGTACTTC TRBJ2-5 . TRBD1 TRBV11-2
CATSETGLTQYF TGTGCCACCAGTGAAACGGGGCTTACGCAGTATTTT TRBJ2-3 . . TRBV24-1
CASSLVLGQAPLGYTF TGTGCCAGCAGCTTGGTCCTCGGCCAGGCCCCCTTAGGCTACACCTTC TRBJ1-2 . . TRBV5-5
CASSQDGAGVDEQFF TGTGCCAGCAGCCAAGATGGGGCAGGGGTGGATGAGCAGTTCTTC TRBJ2-1 few . TRBV4-2
CASSSHWAEASYEQYF TGTGCCAGCAGTTCCCATTGGGCGGAGGCGTCCTACGAGCAGTACTTC TRBJ2-7 . . TRBV12-3/TRBV12-4
CASRWDGLNTEAFF TGCGCCAGCCGTTGGGACGGCTTGAACACTGAAGCTTTCTTT TRBJ1-1 . . TRBV5-1
CASSPWTGGSYNSPLHF TGTGCCAGCAGTCCCTGGACAGGGGGCTCCTATAATTCACCCCTCCACTTT TRBJ1-6 . TRBD1 TRBV12-3/TRBV12-4
CASSSTSGRGETQYF TGTGCCAGCAGCTCCACTAGCGGGAGAGGAGAGACCCAGTACTTC TRBJ2-5 . TRBD2 TRBV7-3
CASSLVLANEQFF TGTGCCAGCAGCTTGGTCCTGGCCAATGAGCAGTTCTTC TRBJ2-1 many . TRBV5-5
CASSDSVIVNTEAFF TGTGCCAGCAGCGATTCTGTTATCGTGAACACTGAAGCTTTCTTT TRBJ1-1 . . TRBV6-1
CAVRAGISQPQHF TGTGCAGTTAGGGCGGGGATTAGTCAGCCCCAGCATTTT TRBJ1-5 . . TRBV6-1
CASSLYGTPIPGELFF TGTGCCAGCAGTTTATACGGGACACCGATCCCCGGGGAGCTGTTTTTT TRBJ2-2 few . TRBV6-2/TRBV6-3
CSASIPPKAFF TGCAGTGCTAGTATCCCACCTAAAGCTTTCTTT TRBJ1-1 many . TRBV20-1
CAWGPGRLHGYTF TGTGCCTGGGGCCCGGGCCGATTGCACGGCTACACCTTC TRBJ1-2 few . TRBV30
CSAPPRPEGAAGYTF TGCAGTGCTCCCCCCCGGCCCGAAGGCGCGGCTGGCTACACCTTC TRBJ1-2 few . TRBV20-1
CASSQGIEGNYGYTF TGTGCCAGCAGCCAAGGCATAGAGGGAAACTATGGCTACACCTTC TRBJ1-2 few . TRBV3-1
CASSPQNTQYF TGTGCCAGCTCACCACAAAATACGCAGTATTTT TRBJ2-3 . . TRBV18
CASSTGQMMNTEAFF TGTGCCAGCAGCACCGGACAGATGATGAACACTGAAGCTTTCTTT TRBJ1-1 . . TRBV11-2
CASRQGGNQPQHF TGTGCCAGCAGACAGGGGGGCAATCAGCCCCAGCATTTT TRBJ1-5 . TRBD1 TRBV27
CASTRGLAGGPTFYEQYF TGCGCCAGCACCAGAGGACTAGCGGGAGGCCCGACTTTCTACGAGCAGTACTTC TRBJ2-7 . TRBD2 TRBV5-1
CASSPVEGYNEQFF TGTGCCAGCAGCCCTGTGGAGGGGTACAATGAGCAGTTCTTC TRBJ2-1 few . TRBV6-2/TRBV6-3
CASSRSGGQGEGYGYTF TGCGCCAGCAGCCGATCGGGGGGACAGGGAGAAGGCTATGGCTACACCTTC TRBJ1-2 . TRBD1 TRBV4-3
CASSLALTLGRDNTEAFF TGCGCCAGCAGCTTGGCCTTGACTCTCGGACGGGACAACACTGAAGCTTTCTTT TRBJ1-1 . . TRBV5-1
CSAGDRGYGYTF TGCAGTGCGGGGGACAGGGGCTATGGCTACACCTTC TRBJ1-2 few TRBD1 TRBV20-1
CASKLIQGAAEAFF TGTGCCAGCAAACTGATACAGGGGGCGGCTGAAGCTTTCTTT TRBJ1-1 . TRBD1 TRBV12-3/TRBV12-4
CSVEVLAVSYNEQFF TGCAGCGTTGAAGTTCTAGCGGTGTCCTACAATGAGCAGTTCTTC TRBJ2-1 once TRBD2 TRBV29-1
CASSQAADNYGYTF TGTGCCAGCAGCCAAGCAGCAGATAACTATGGCTACACCTTC TRBJ1-2 . . TRBV4-2
CASSVLPSDTQYF TGCGCCAGCAGCGTATTACCGAGCGATACGCAGTATTTT TRBJ2-3 few . TRBV4-3
CATSETGIRNTIYF TGTGCCACCAGTGAAACCGGGATTCGAAACACCATATATTTT TRBJ1-3 few . TRBV24-1
CASSGRGTTAGETQYF TGCGCCAGCAGCGGGAGGGGGACTACTGCCGGGGAGACCCAGTACTTC TRBJ2-5 . . TRBV5-1
CASTAGEYTEAFF TGCGCCAGCACTGCAGGGGAATACACTGAAGCTTTCTTT TRBJ1-1 . . TRBV5-1
CASSPRQGVKPQHF TGTGCCAGCAGTCCAAGACAGGGAGTGAAGCCCCAGCATTTT TRBJ1-5 . TRBD1 TRBV6-1
CASSYFYRVGPFF TGTGCCAGCAGTTACTTTTACAGGGTTGGCCCGTTCTTC TRBJ2-1 . . TRBV6-2/TRBV6-3
CASSKGTVNTEAFF TGCGCCAGCAGCAAAGGGACAGTGAACACTGAAGCTTTCTTT TRBJ1-1 few TRBD1 TRBV5-1
CAWSAPGTEAFF TGTGCCTGGAGTGCGCCAGGGACTGAAGCTTTCTTT TRBJ1-1 . . TRBV30
CASSFLVSNSPLHF TGTGCCAGCAGCTTCCTCGTCTCGAATTCACCCCTCCACTTT TRBJ1-6 . . TRBV7-2
CASSYGGNQDTQYF TGTGCCAGCAGTTACGGCGGGAATCAAGATACGCAGTATTTT TRBJ2-3 few . TRBV6-5
CASSPRTGLPDEQYF TGTGCCAGCAGCCCCAGGACAGGGCTGCCCGACGAGCAGTACTTC TRBJ2-7 few TRBD1 TRBV9
CASSRQGAYGYTF TGTGCCAGCAGCCGACAGGGTGCCTATGGCTACACCTTC TRBJ1-2 many TRBD1 TRBV12-3/TRBV12-4
CASSLAGTGSTEQYF TGTGCCAGCAGTTTGGCCGGGACAGGGAGTACCGAGCAGTACTTC TRBJ2-7 . TRBD1 TRBV5-6
CASSPLGVPNQPQHF TGTGCCAGCTCACCTCTGGGGGTGCCTAATCAGCCCCAGCATTTT TRBJ1-5 once . TRBV18
CATAGPGNYNEQFF TGTGCCACTGCCGGCCCAGGGAACTACAATGAGCAGTTCTTC TRBJ2-1 few . TRBV24-1